The table lists the clone carrying this T cell receptor (beta chain) with many counts. Antigen unknown. The data originate from a study of T-cell memory formation after mild COVID-19. Whole-study results and caveats: CD4/CD8 balance characterized clones contracting day 15 to 85, and CD4+ skew characterized later expanders. Unconfirmed was the SARS-CoV-2 specificity of second-wave clones that peaked on day 37.

Unmatched junction bases numbered 4, after V lost 6 bases and J lost 0 bases. The germline CDR1 and CDR2 sequences are MDHEN and SYDVKM. The length of the CDR3 is 15 residues. cDNA libraries for TCR alpha and TCR beta, carrying sample barcodes and UMIs, came from 5'RACE with constant-segment primers. TCRdb redid the calling of the 5' RACE reads with MiXCR, one entry per CDR3 protein. Seen here are some 490,000 distinct CDR3 sequences, about 20% observed once, and the top ten hold 12%. The chain has TRBV28 and TRBJ1-4; 7 nucleotides match TRBD1. Sequenced: PBMCs or a T cell subset sorted from them (not recorded which). The TCR originated in an adult woman who had mild COVID-19 (a few samples of this study predate the infection). Cell type and time point are not known. The CDR3 protein is CASRGTAATNEKLFF. The CDR3 DNA reads TGTGCCAGCAGGGGGACAGCGGCAACTAATGAAAAACTGTTTTTT. Together with reference TRBV28 and TRBJ1-4, the CDR3 gives the full variable domain: DVKVTQSSRYLVKRTGEKVFLECVQDMDHENMFWYRQDPGLGLRLIYFSYDVKMKEKGDIPEGYSVSREKKERFSLILESASTNQTSMYLCASRGTAATNEKLFFGSGTQLSVL.